This T cell receptor (beta chain) is drawn from a study of blood T cells in healthy people across ages. The authors ran a second PCR of roughly 6 to 11 cycles using a sample-barcoded 5' primer and a J-beta primer mix. TCRdb fed the 5' RACE reads into MiXCR, producing one record per CDR3 protein. The data show some 1,000,000 distinct CDR3 sequences, less than 25% seen once. For this clonotype: Its antigen is unknown.

Germline CDR1 and CDR2: SGHRS and YFSETQ. The CDR3 spans 16 residues. Study conclusions and caveats: Age advanced and TCR beta diversity per million T cells fell, roughly linearly.

This sample was shared with a second study, whose subject was T cells of mothers and their children. Per that study: Reads obtained per mother exceeded 9 million TCR beta CDR3 reads, with 3 million to 3.5 million obtained per child.

The chain employs TRBV5-1 and TRBJ2-5; 12 bases line up with TRBD2. The last part of the DNA fits TRBJ2-1 better; the J call may be wrong. Specimen: blood. This clonotype was obtained from a girl aged 2-10 years in good health. The CDR3, as DNA: TGCGCCAGCAGCTCACGGACTAGCGGGACACTCAATGAGCAGTTCTTC. It yields the protein CASSSRTSGTLNEQFF.